This T cell receptor (beta chain) is from a study of long-term antiretroviral therapy in people with HIV. The CDR3 has 16 amino acids. The V gene's germline CDR1 is SGHTA and CDR2 FQGTGA. Trimming took 2 bases from V and 1 from J; bases not matched to a gene: 3. Sequencing relied on immunoSEQ assay v3.0, run at survey level. The data were produced by immunoSEQ multiplex PCR, yet TCRdb's version contains in-frame clones alone and is incomplete. The sample consists of under 20,000 clones, 60% to 85% of them appearing once. This chain joins TRBV7-3 and TRBJ2-1, with 9 bases matching TRBD2. The sequence derives from a young man with HIV. The material was unsorted PBMCs, obtained approximately 2.1 years before starting antiretroviral therapy. The CDR3 loop is CASSLLSGGSYNEQFF. Written as DNA, the CDR3 is TGTGCCAGCAGCTTACTTAGCGGGGGATCCTACAATGAGCAGTTCTTC.